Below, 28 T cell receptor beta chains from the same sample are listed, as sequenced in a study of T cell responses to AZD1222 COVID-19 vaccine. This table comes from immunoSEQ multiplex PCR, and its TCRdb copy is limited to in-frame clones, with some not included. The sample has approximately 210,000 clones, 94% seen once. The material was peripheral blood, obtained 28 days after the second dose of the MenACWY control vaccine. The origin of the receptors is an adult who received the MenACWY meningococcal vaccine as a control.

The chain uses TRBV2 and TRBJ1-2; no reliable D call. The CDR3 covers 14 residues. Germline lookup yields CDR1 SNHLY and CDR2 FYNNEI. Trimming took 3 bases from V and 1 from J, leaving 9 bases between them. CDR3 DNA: TGTGCCAGCAGTGACGGCGGAATTAACTATGGCTACACCTTC. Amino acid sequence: CASSDGGINYGYTF.

The CDR3 nucleotides are TGTGCCAGCAGCCCAGGGGGTATGGACTATGGCTACACCTTC. This codes for CASSPGGMDYGYTF. The V gene is TRBV2, the J gene TRBJ1-2, with 7 bases aligning to TRBD1. Germline-derived CDR1 and CDR2 are SNHLY and FYNNEI. After removal of 6 bases from V and 3 bases from J, the junction contained 7 bases not matched to a gene. This CDR3 is built from 14 residues.

The CDR3 coding sequence is TGTGCCAGCAGCGAAACTAGCGGGGGGTTTACAGATACGCAGTATTTT. It codes for CASSETSGGFTDTQYF. This sequence joins TRBV11-2 and TRBJ2-3; 12 bases fit TRBD2. CDR1 is SGHAT and CDR2 is FQNNGV in the germline V gene. V lost 5 bases to trimming and J lost 3 bases; unmatched junction nucleotides: 6. The CDR3 sequence is 16 residues long.

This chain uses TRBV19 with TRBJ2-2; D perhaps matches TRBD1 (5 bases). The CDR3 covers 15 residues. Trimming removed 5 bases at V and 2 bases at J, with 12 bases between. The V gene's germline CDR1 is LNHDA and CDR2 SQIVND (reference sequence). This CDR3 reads CASSGAGTNTGELFF. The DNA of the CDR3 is TGTGCCAGTAGTGGGGCAGGAACAAACACCGGGGAGCTGTTTTTT.

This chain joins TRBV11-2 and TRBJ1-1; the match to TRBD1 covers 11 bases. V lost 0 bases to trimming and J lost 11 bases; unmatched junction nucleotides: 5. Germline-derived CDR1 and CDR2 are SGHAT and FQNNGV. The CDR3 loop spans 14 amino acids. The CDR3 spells CASSLDGQGALAFF. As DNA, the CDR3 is TGTGCCAGCAGCTTAGACGGACAGGGGGCGCTTGCTTTCTTT.

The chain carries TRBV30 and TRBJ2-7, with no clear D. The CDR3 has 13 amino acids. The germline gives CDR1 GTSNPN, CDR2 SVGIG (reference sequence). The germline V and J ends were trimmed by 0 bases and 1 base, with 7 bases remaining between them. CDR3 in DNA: TGTGCCTGGAGTGTCGGGCTGTCCTACGAGCAGTACTTC. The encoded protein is CAWSVGLSYEQYF.

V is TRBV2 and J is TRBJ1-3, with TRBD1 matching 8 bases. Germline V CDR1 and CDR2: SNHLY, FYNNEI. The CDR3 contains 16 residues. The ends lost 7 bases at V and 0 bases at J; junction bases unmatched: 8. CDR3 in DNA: TGTGCCAGCACCTTTTACAGGGGGAACTCTGGAAACACCATATATTTT. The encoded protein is CASTFYRGNSGNTIYF.

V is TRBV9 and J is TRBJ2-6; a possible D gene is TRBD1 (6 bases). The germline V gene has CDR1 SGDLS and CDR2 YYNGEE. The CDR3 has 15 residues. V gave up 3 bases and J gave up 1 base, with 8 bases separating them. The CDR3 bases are TGTGCCAGCAGCGAGGGGGAGTCTGGGGCCAACGTCCTGACTTTC. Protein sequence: CASSEGESGANVLTF.

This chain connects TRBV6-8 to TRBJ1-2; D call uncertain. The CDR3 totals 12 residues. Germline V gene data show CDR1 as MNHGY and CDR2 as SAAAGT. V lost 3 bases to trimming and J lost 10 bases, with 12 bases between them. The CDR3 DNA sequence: TGTGCCAGCAGTTATGGGTGCGATTACTACACCTTC. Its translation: CASSYGCDYYTF.

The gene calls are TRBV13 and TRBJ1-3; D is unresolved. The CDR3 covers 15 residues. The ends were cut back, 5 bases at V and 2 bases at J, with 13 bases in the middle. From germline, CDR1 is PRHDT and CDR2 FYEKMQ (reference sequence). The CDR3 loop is CASSKRVRAGNTIYF. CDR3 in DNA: TGTGCCAGCAGCAAAAGGGTCCGGGCTGGAAACACCATATATTTT.

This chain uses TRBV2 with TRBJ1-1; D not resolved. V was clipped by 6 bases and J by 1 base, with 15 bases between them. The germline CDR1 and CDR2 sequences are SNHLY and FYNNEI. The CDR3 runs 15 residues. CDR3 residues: CASRMVGITNTEAFF. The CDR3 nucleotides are TGTGCCAGCAGGATGGTGGGCATCACGAACACTGAAGCTTTCTTT.

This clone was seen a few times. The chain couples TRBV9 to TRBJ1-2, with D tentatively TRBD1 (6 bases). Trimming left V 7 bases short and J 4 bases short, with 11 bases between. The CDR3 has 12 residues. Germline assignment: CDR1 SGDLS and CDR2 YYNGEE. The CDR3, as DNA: TGTGCCAGCGGCGGGACAACCTATGGCTACACCTTC. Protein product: CASGGTTYGYTF.

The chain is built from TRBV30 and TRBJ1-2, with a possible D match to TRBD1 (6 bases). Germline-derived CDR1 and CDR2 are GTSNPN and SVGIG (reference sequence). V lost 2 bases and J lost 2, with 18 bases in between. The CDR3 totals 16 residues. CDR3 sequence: CAWSSGWIGQNYGYTF. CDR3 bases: TGTGCCTGGAGTTCAGGGTGGATTGGACAGAACTATGGCTACACCTTC.

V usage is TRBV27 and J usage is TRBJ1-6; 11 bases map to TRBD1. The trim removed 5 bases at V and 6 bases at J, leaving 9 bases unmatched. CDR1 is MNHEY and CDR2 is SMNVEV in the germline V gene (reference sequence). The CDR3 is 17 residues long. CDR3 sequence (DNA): TGTGCCAGCAGTATAACCGGGACAGGGGGTTTTAATTCACCCCTCCACTTT. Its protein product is CASSITGTGGFNSPLHF.

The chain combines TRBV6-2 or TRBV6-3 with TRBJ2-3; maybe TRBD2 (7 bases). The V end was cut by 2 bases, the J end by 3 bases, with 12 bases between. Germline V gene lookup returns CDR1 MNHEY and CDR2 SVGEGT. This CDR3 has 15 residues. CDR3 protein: CASSYEGGATDTQYF. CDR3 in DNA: TGTGCCAGCAGTTACGAGGGGGGGGCGACAGATACGCAGTATTTT.

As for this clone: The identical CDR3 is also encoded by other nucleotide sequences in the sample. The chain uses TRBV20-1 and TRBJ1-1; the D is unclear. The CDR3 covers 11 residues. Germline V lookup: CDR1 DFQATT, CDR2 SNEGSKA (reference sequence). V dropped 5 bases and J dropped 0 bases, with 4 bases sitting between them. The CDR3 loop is CSARMNTEAFF. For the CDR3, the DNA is TGCAGTGCTCGTATGAACACTGAAGCTTTCTTT.

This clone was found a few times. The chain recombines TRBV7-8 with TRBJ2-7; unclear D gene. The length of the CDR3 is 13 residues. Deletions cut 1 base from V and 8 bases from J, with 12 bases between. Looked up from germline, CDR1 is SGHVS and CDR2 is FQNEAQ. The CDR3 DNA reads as TGTGCCAGCAGCTTAGAGTTGCGTGGGAAGCAGTACTTC. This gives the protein CASSLELRGKQYF.

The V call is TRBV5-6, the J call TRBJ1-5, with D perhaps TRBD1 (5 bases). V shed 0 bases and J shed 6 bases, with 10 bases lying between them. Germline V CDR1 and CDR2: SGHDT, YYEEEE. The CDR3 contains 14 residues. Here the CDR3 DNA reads TGTGCCAGCAGCTTGGGGTACAGGCTTCAGCCCCAGCATTTT. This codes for CASSLGYRLQPQHF.

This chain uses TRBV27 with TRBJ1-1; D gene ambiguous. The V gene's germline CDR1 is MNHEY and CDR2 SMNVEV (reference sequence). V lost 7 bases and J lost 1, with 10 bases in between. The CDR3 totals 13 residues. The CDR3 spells CASMALPNTEAFF. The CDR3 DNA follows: TGTGCCAGCATGGCCCTCCCGAACACTGAAGCTTTCTTT.

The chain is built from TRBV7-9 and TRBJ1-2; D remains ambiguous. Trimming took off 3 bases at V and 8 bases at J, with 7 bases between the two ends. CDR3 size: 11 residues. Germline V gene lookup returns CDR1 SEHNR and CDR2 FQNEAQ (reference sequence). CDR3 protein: CASSFEGGYTF. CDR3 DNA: TGTGCCAGCAGCTTTGAGGGCGGCTACACCTTC.

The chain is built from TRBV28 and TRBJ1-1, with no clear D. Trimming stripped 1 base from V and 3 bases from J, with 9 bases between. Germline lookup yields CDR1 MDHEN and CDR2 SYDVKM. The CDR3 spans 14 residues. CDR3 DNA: TGTGCCAGCAGTTTATCACCTGGGGACACTGAAGCTTTCTTT. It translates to CASSLSPGDTEAFF.

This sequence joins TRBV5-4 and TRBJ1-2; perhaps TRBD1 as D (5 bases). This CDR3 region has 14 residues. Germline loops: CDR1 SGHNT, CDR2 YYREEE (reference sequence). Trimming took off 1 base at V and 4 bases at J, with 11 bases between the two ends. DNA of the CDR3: TGTGCCAGCAGCTTGAATGCAGGGAGCTATGGCTACACCTTC. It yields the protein CASSLNAGSYGYTF.

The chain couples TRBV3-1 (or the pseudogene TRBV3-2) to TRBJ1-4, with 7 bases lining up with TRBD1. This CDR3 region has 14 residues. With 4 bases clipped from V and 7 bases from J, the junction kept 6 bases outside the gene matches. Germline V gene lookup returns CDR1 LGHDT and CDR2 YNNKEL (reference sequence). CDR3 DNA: TGTGCCAGCAGCCCGACAGGGATAGGTGAAAAACTGTTTTTT. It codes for CASSPTGIGEKLFF.

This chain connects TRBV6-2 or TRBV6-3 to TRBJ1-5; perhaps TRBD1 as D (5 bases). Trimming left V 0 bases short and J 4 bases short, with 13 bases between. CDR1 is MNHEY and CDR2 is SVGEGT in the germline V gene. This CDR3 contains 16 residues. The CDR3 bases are TGTGCCAGCAGTTACTCGTACCAGGGAGTTAATCAGCCCCAGCATTTT. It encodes CASSYSYQGVNQPQHF.

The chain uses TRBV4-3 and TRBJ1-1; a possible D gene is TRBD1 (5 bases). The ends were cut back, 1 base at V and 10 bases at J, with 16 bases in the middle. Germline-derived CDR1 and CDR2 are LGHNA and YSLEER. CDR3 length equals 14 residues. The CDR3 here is CASSQGSSGTTAFF. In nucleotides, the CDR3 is TGCGCCAGCAGCCAAGGAAGCTCCGGGACTACAGCTTTCTTT.

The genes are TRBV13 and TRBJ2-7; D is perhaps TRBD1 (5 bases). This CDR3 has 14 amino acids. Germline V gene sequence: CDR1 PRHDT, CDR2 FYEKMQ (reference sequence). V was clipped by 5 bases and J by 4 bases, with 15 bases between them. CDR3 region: CASSAGDSAYEQYF. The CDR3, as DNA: TGTGCCAGCAGCGCAGGCGACAGTGCTTACGAGCAGTACTTC. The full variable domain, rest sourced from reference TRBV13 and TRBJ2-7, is AAGVIQSPRHLIKEKRETATLKCYPIPRHDTVYWYQQGPGQDPQFLISFYEKMQSDKGSIPDRFSAQQFSDYHSELNMSSLELGDSALYFCASSAGDSAYEQYFGPGTRLTVT.

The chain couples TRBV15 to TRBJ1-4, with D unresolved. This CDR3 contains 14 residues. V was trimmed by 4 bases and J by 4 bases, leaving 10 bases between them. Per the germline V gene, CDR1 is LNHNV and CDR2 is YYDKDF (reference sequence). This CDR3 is CATSIPRGNEKLFF. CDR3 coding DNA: TGTGCCACCAGCATCCCTCGGGGTAATGAAAAACTGTTTTTT.

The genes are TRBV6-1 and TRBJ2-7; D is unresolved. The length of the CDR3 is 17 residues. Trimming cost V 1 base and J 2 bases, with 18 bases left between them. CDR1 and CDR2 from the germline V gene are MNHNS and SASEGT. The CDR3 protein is CASSEGVGGYRTYEQYF. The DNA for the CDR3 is TGTGCCAGCAGTGAAGGAGTAGGCGGTTATCGTACCTACGAGCAGTACTTC.